These 21 T cell receptor beta chains share one sample of origin, sequenced in a study of CD8+CD57+ T cells in acquired aplastic anemia. Profiles of TCR beta VDJ and CDR3 were generated from a genomic DNA template. MiXCR, run by TCRdb on the reads, gives a single entry per CDR3 protein. The sample yields about 420,000 distinct CDR3 sequences, approximately 70% seen once. Sequenced input: sorted CD4+, CD8+, or CD8+CD57+ T cells (not recorded which) from PBMCs. These receptors were collected from a human donor in good health, serving as a control.

The genes are TRBV7-6 and TRBJ1-6; D is uncertain. This CDR3 is 19 amino acids long. Per germline, CDR1 SGHVS and CDR2 FNYEAQ. V was pared by 5 bases and J by 5 bases, with 25 bases between. Written as DNA, the CDR3 is TGTGCCAGCAGCCTAGATGAGGGAGGCCTCTTGAGGAATAATTCACCCCTCCACTTT. This codes for CASSLDEGGLLRNNSPLHF.

This clonotype was seen at least ten times. V usage is TRBV12-3 or TRBV12-4 and J usage is TRBJ2-1; weak D call: TRBD2 (6 bases). V was clipped by 5 bases and J by 7 bases, with 15 bases between them. The CDR3 contains 14 residues. The CDR3 DNA reads TGTGCCAGCAGTCGGGACGCGGGGCGGAATGAGCAGTTCTTC. The encoded protein is CASSRDAGRNEQFF.

V usage is TRBV5-1 and J usage is TRBJ1-2, with TRBD1 as a possible D gene (5 bases). The V and J ends lost 7 bases and 10 bases respectively, with 20 bases between them. Germline V gene sequence: CDR1 SGHRS, CDR2 YFSETQ. The CDR3 runs to 13 residues. CDR3 sequence reads: CASGRGQGAYYTF. CDR3 DNA: TGCGCCAGCGGCAGAGGGCAGGGCGCCTACTACACCTTC.

This chain connects TRBV7-8 to TRBJ2-7; 10 bases align to TRBD1. The V gene's germline CDR1 is SGHVS and CDR2 FQNEAQ. The CDR3 extends over 17 amino acids. V lost 2 bases and J lost 6; bases outside the gene matches: 13. As DNA, the CDR3 is TGTGCCAGCAGCTTATTGACAGGGGGCGATAACTATGGCGAGCAGTACTTC. Amino acids: CASSLLTGGDNYGEQYF.

The chain is built from TRBV19 and TRBJ1-5; D call uncertain. Germline V gene sequence: CDR1 LNHDA, CDR2 SQIVND (reference sequence). V was clipped by 0 bases and J by 11 bases, with 17 bases between them. CDR3 length: 15 residues. CDR3 nucleotide sequence: TGTGCCAGTAGTATAGATCTCCGGACTATTGGCTCCCAGCATTTT. Translation gives CASSIDLRTIGSQHF.

In this sample, this clonotype turned up once. Its ends do not fully match the called genes, so a read error is possible. The chain joins TRBV7-2 to TRBJ2-1, with TRBD2 matching 16 bases. Germline CDR1 SGHTA, CDR2 FQGNSA. The CDR3 contains 16 residues. CDR3 DNA: TGTGCCGGCAGCGTCAGAGGGACTAGCGGGGGGGATGAGCAGTTCTTC. It yields the protein CAGSVRGTSGGDEQFF.

The table lists this clonotype with a count of one. The rearrangement joins TRBV20-1 to TRBJ1-3, with TRBD1 as a possible D gene (5 bases). V lost 6 bases, J lost 2 bases, and 14 bases lay in between. Germline values: CDR1 DFQATT, CDR2 SNEGSKA (reference sequence). The CDR3 runs 14 residues. CDR3 nucleotides: TGCAGTGCCACGGGACTAGCGGCTGGAAACACCATATATTTT. This translates into CSATGLAAGNTIYF.

In nucleotides, the CDR3 is TGTGCCAGCAGCTCATTAGGACCGACGATAATGAACACTGAAGCTTTCTTT. Residues: CASSSLGPTIMNTEAFF. The chain is built from TRBV7-8 and TRBJ1-1; D is uncertain. The ends were cut back, 4 bases at V and 0 bases at J, with 18 bases in the middle. Germline CDR1 is SGHVS and CDR2 is FQNEAQ. The CDR3 has 17 amino acids.

This clonotype was detected many times. V gene TRBV5-1 combines with J gene TRBJ2-7, with 8 bases fitting TRBD1. CDR3 length: 15 amino acids. V lost 4 bases and J lost 3; bases outside the gene matches: 9. Per the germline V gene, CDR1 is SGHRS and CDR2 is YFSETQ. CDR3 in DNA: TGCGCCAGCAGCCTCGACAGGGGATTAGACTACGAGCAGTACTTC. Amino acid sequence: CASSLDRGLDYEQYF.

Of note for this clonotype: It is likely a read error, because the conserved phenylalanine at the end of the CDR3 is missing. The J gene is TRBJ2-5, the V gene TRBV2; either TRBD1 or TRBD2 may fit D (7 bases each). V lost 6 bases and J 11 bases, leaving 28 bases between the germline ends. Looked up from germline, CDR1 is SNHLY and CDR2 is FYNNEI. The CDR3 totals 16 residues. CDR3 amino acids: CASSQGGGARPQNQYY. CDR3 nucleotide sequence: TGTGCCAGCAGCCAGGGGGGGGGGGCTCGGCCCCAGAATCAGTACTAC.

This clonotype was recorded a few times. This rearrangement joins TRBV20-1 to TRBJ2-1; D unresolved. CDR3 length: 12 amino acids. Germline lookup yields CDR1 DFQATT and CDR2 SNEGSKA (reference sequence). V was clipped by 0 bases and J by 8 bases, with 8 bases between them. The CDR3 DNA is TGCAGTGCTAGAGACCCCGGGCATGAGCAGTTCTTC. Residues: CSARDPGHEQFF.

The V call is TRBV5-8, the J call TRBJ2-1, with TRBD1 identical over 9 bases. V trimming: 4 bases; J trimming: 7 bases; junction bases outside the gene matches: 0. The CDR3 has 12 residues. Per germline, CDR1 SGHTS and CDR2 YDEGEE. CDR3 amino acids: CASSGTGNEQFF. In nucleotides, the CDR3 is TGTGCCAGCAGCGGGACAGGGAATGAGCAGTTCTTC.

The sample holds a few counts of this clonotype. The genes are TRBV20-1 and TRBJ1-2; D gene ambiguous. The V end was cut by 8 bases, the J end by 5 bases, with 24 bases between. This CDR3 contains 15 residues. Germline lookup yields CDR1 DFQATT and CDR2 SNEGSKA (reference sequence). CDR3 DNA: TGCAGTCCCGAAGAGAGGGCCCGCGTGGGGTATGGCTACACCTTC. This gives the protein CSPEERARVGYGYTF.

This clonotype was recorded at least ten times. The V and J genes are TRBV3-2 and TRBJ2-7; the DNA was not compared with TRBD2, the D call given in the table. TRBV3-2 is a pseudogene locus. The CDR3 runs 19 residues. The CDR3: CASSQDTVQGLPSGYEQYF. The CDR3 bases are TGTGCCAGCAGCCAAGATACGGTTCAGGGCCTCCCTTCGGGTTACGAGCAGTACTTC.

Comment on this clonotype: One end of the junction varies from germline; a read error may be responsible. The rearrangement uses TRBV5-1 and TRBJ2-5, with a tentative D call TRBD1 (5 bases). This CDR3 has 15 residues. The V gene's germline CDR1 is SGHRS and CDR2 YFSETQ. The CDR3 sequence is CASSLSQGSKETQYF. The CDR3 nucleotides are TGTGCCAGCAGCCTCTCTCAGGGTTCGAAGGAGACCCAGTACTTC.

The CDR3 is CSASPPASYAPLHF. DNA of the CDR3: TGCAGTGCCAGTCCCCCCGCTAGCTATGCACCCCTCCACTTT. The genes are TRBV20-1 and TRBJ1-6; D unresolved. CDR1 is DFQATT, CDR2 SNEGSKA, per germline (reference sequence). CDR3 length: 14 amino acids. V dropped 6 bases and J dropped 11 bases, with 20 bases sitting between them.

J is TRBJ2-6 and V is TRBV12-3 or TRBV12-4; TRBD1 aligns across 9 bases. There are 16 residues in the CDR3. The J segment lost 7 bases and the V segment lost 10 bases, leaving 14 bases of the junction unmatched. The CDR3 here is CATTEVGTGNANVLTF. CDR3 DNA: TGTGCCACCACGGAAGTAGGGACAGGGAATGCCAACGTCCTGACTTTC.

The chain uses TRBV5-1 and TRBJ1-1; no firm D call. The CDR3 runs 13 residues. Germline V gene data show CDR1 as SGHRS and CDR2 as YFSETQ. Trimming cost V 6 bases and J 8 bases, with 17 bases left between them. The CDR3 bases are TGCGCCAGCATGAATAGCGGGATGACCGAAGCTTTCTTT. Amino acid sequence: CASMNSGMTEAFF.

As regards this clonotype: Lacking the conserved final phenylalanine or tryptophan, this CDR3 likely reflects a read error. No DNA is shown, since the ends of the CDR3 on it are uncertain; the CDR3 is the one TCRdb lists. The rearrangement uses TRBV7-2 and TRBJ2-7; the table calls TRBD1, which could not be checked here. The CDR3 comprises 13 residues, both ends counted. Per germline, CDR1 SGHTA and CDR2 FQGNSA. CDR3 region: CASSLMAGDIDEQ.

The genes are TRBV7-9 and TRBJ2-1; the D gene could be TRBD1 or TRBD2 (5 bases each). Trimming shortened V by 5 bases and J by 10 bases, and 12 bases separated the two germline ends. Germline V gene sequence: CDR1 SEHNR, CDR2 FQNEAQ (reference sequence). The CDR3 is 12 amino acids. CDR3 loop: CASSQPRDEQFF. CDR3 DNA sequence: TGTGCCAGCAGCCAACCGAGGGACGAGCAGTTCTTC.

This chain joins TRBV7-8 and TRBJ1-1; 7 bases fit TRBD1. This CDR3 has 14 residues. Trimming removed 6 bases from V and 14 bases from J; junction bases left unmatched: 18. Germline CDR1 and CDR2: SGHVS and FQNEAQ. CDR3 in amino acids: CASRLQGGATQSFF. DNA for the CDR3: TGTGCCAGCAGATTGCAGGGGGGGGCTACCCAGTCCTTCTTT.